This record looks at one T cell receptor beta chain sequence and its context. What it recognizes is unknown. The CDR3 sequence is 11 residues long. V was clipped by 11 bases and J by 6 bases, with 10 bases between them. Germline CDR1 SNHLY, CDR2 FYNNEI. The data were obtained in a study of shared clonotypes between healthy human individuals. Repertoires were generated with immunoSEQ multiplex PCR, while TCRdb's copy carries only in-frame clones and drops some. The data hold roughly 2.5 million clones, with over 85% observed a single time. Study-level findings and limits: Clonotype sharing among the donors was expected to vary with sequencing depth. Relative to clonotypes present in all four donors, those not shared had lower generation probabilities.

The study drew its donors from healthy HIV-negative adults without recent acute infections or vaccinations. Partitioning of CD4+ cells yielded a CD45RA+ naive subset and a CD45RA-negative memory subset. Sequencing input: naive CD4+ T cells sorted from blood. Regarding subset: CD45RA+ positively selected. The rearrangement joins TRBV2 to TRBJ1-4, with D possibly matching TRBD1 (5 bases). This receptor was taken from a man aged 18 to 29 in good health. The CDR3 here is CAGGKYEKLFF. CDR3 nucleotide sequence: TGTGCCGGGGGGAAGTATGAAAAACTGTTTTTT.